This T cell receptor (beta chain) was sequenced for a study of T cell repertoires in ileal Crohn's disease. The table came from immunoSEQ multiplex PCR; TCRdb's copy has only in-frame clones and leaves some out. The data hold roughly 13,000 clones, with 80% to 90% observed a single time. The time point was: neoterminal ileum biopsy at postoperative endoscopy, about 6 months after surgery. This CDR3 contains 13 residues. Germline V gene lookup returns CDR1 MGHDK and CDR2 SYGVNS. V lost 6 bases to trimming and J lost 3 bases; unmatched junction nucleotides: 3. This sequence originates from an adult with Crohn's disease. The specimen was ileal tissue. The rearrangement links TRBV25-1 to TRBJ1-2; 8 nucleotides agree with TRBD1. The CDR3 DNA is TGTGCCAGCAGAGGACAGGGAGACTATGGCTACACCTTC. Translating it yields CASRGQGDYGYTF.